The 10 T cell receptor beta chains below come from one sample, sequenced in a study of memory CD4+ T cells and cytomegalovirus serostatus. The sort gate was single viable CD3+CD4+CD8-CD45RO+ cells for memory CD4+ T cells. Profiling relied on immunoSEQ multiplex PCR, and the TCRdb table lists in-frame clones only, not all of them. The sample holds about 48,000 clones, 78% seen once. The sample taken for sequencing was memory CD4+ T cells from blood. The receptor source for this set is an adult in good health and CMV-seronegative.

CDR3 region: CASSKGQAAGDTIYF. CDR3 in DNA: TGCGCCAGCAGCAAAGGACAGGCGGCGGGGGACACCATATATTTT. The chain links TRBV5-1 to TRBJ1-3; the match to TRBD1 covers 7 bases. J was trimmed by 8 bases and V by 4 bases; bases with no gene match: 12. Germline CDR1 and CDR2: SGHRS and YFSETQ. The CDR3 is 15 amino acids.

The chain carries TRBV5-6 and TRBJ1-2, with D hard to call. The CDR3 runs to 14 residues. V lost 4 bases to trimming and J lost 4 bases, with 14 bases between them. Germline-derived CDR1 and CDR2 are SGHDT and YYEEEE. The CDR3 reads CASSLRQSPYGYTF. Here the CDR3 DNA reads TGTGCCAGCAGCCTGCGGCAGAGCCCCTATGGCTACACCTTC.

In DNA form, the CDR3 reads TGTGCCAGCAGTGCCCAGGGGGCGGGAGACACTGAAGCTTTCTTT. It translates to CASSAQGAGDTEAFF. J is TRBJ1-1 and V is TRBV6-1; 8 nucleotides align to TRBD1. The CDR3 is 15 amino acids. Trimming took 4 bases from V and 3 from J; bases not matched to a gene: 7. CDR1 is MNHNS and CDR2 is SASEGT in the germline V gene.

The rearrangement links TRBV12-5 to TRBJ2-2, with 7 bases aligning to TRBD1. Germline values: CDR1 LGHNT, CDR2 FRNRAP. The CDR3 has 15 amino acids. The V gene end was trimmed by 1 base and the J gene end by 6 bases; junction bases not matched to a gene: 5. The CDR3 DNA follows: TGTGCTAGTGGTTTGGCTTCCCAGGGGGCCGGGGAGCTGTTTTTT. Protein product: CASGLASQGAGELFF.

The CDR3 region is CASTLGQLYEQYF. The CDR3 DNA is TGTGCCAGCACCCTGGGACAGCTCTACGAGCAGTACTTC. The V gene is TRBV6-1, the J gene TRBJ2-7; TRBD1 matches 7 bases. CDR1 MNHNS and CDR2 SASEGT come from the germline V gene. The trim removed 7 bases at V and 3 bases at J, leaving 6 bases unmatched. The CDR3 is 13 residues long.

This clone was seen only a few times. This rearrangement joins TRBV18 to TRBJ1-1; D is uncertain. The CDR3 is 14 amino acids. Trimming stripped 2 bases from V and 3 bases from J, with 10 bases between. The germline CDR1 and CDR2 sequences are KGHSH and LQKENI. The CDR3 DNA sequence: TGTGCCAGCTCACCATTTGGTGAGGACACTGAAGCTTTCTTT. Amino acids: CASSPFGEDTEAFF.

The rearrangement joins TRBV7-7 to TRBJ1-4; D remains ambiguous. Per the germline V gene, CDR1 is SSHAT and CDR2 is FNYEAQ (reference sequence). Trimming pared 2 bases from V and 5 bases from J, leaving 12 bases between. The CDR3 loop spans 15 amino acids. DNA for the CDR3: TGTGCCAGCAGCTTAAACATGTCCCCGAATGAAAAACTGTTTTTT. It specifies CASSLNMSPNEKLFF.

The J gene is TRBJ2-6, the V gene TRBV5-5; no firm D call. This CDR3 has 15 residues. Trimming removed 2 bases at V and 2 bases at J, with 8 bases between. In germline, CDR1 is SGHKS, CDR2 YYEKEE (reference sequence). CDR3 coding DNA: TGTGCCAGCAGCTTTTATGTGGCTGGGGCCAACGTCCTGACTTTC. This encodes CASSFYVAGANVLTF.

V usage is TRBV19 and J usage is TRBJ1-3, with D unclear. The germline CDR1 and CDR2 sequences are LNHDA and SQIVND (reference sequence). CDR3 length: 16 amino acids. Trimming removed 6 bases from V and 4 bases from J, with 19 bases in between. The CDR3 DNA sequence: TGTGCCAGTAGCCGAGACGCCAGAAGAAGCGGAAACACCATATATTTT. It codes for CASSRDARRSGNTIYF.

The chain employs TRBV2 and TRBJ2-7, with 8 bases matching TRBD1. Looked up from germline, CDR1 is SNHLY and CDR2 is FYNNEI. The J segment lost 2 bases and the V segment lost 8 bases, leaving 14 bases of the junction unmatched. The CDR3 loop spans 16 amino acids. CDR3 protein: CASGTFTGGRPYEQYF. The CDR3 DNA follows: TGTGCCAGCGGAACTTTTACAGGGGGAAGGCCCTACGAGCAGTACTTC.